The clone carrying this T cell receptor (beta chain) has a handful of counts. V was pared by 5 bases and J by 6 bases, with 10 bases of the junction left unmatched. Germline loops: CDR1 LNHNV, CDR2 YYDKDF (reference sequence). CDR3 length equals 14 residues. The sample comes from a study of CD8+CD57+ T cells in acquired aplastic anemia. The template for TCR beta VDJ and CDR3 sequence profiling was genomic DNA. Each CDR3 protein gets one entry after TCRdb re-called the reads with MiXCR. The sample holds about 130,000 distinct CDR3 sequences; around 48% are singletons and the top ten take 2% to 3%. The material sequenced was sorted CD4+, CD8+, or CD8+CD57+ T cells (not recorded which) from PBMCs. The chain combines TRBV15 with TRBJ2-7; 7 bases fit TRBD1. This clonotype was obtained from a human donor in good health, serving as a control. The CDR3 DNA reads as TGTGCCACCAGCGCAGACAGGGTCCTCGCCGAGCAGTACTTC. Translated: CATSADRVLAEQYF.